This T cell receptor (beta chain) originates from a study of cytomegalovirus exposure and HLA in healthy donors. Across the study: Earlier findings included roughly 100 million unique TCR beta sequences obtained from about 170 million T cells.

Findings and limits, study-wide: The authors listed some 160 TCR beta chains as cytomegalovirus-associated.

The primer mix had 60 Vbeta and 13 Jbeta primers. Produced via immunoSEQ multiplex PCR; TCRdb's table is partial and in-frame only. There are roughly 130,000 clones in the sample; approximately 82% occur only once, and about 2.5% lies in the top ten. A remark on this clone: The antigen remains undetermined.

Trimming removed 6 bases from V and 0 bases from J; junction bases left unmatched: 12. From germline, CDR1 is MNHEY and CDR2 SMNVEV (reference sequence). The CDR3 extends over 17 amino acids. There were likely unrecorded immune exposures, though donors were nominally healthy when sampled. The receptor comes from a man aged 50 or older in good health and CMV-seronegative. The rearrangement joins TRBV27 to TRBJ2-5, with 8 bases matching TRBD2. Sequencing used PBMCs. This CDR3 is CASSQVGSGVYQETQYF. CDR3 DNA sequence: TGTGCCAGCAGCCAAGTTGGTAGCGGGGTGTACCAAGAGACCCAGTACTTC.